This section outlines one T cell receptor (beta chain) sequence together with its context. Antigen specificity is unknown. The sample belongs to a study of CD8 T cells in ankylosing spondylitis. General study results and limits: From matched ankylosing spondylitis synovial fluid, disease-linked clones were reportedly recovered at significantly enriched levels.

The CDR3 consists of 14 residues. Germline V gene data show CDR1 as MNHNS and CDR2 as SASEGT. V was clipped by 5 bases and J by 1 base, with 6 bases between them. TCRdb re-called the 5' RACE reads with MiXCR, one entry per CDR3 protein. The data hold 350,000 to 450,000 distinct CDR3 sequences, with roughly 20% observed a single time. The TCR was taken from a male donor with ankylosing spondylitis or in good health (not recorded which). The sample was blood, either unsorted or a sorted T cell fraction (not recorded which). The chain recombines TRBV6-1 with TRBJ2-6, with D possibly TRBD2 on 5 matching bases. CDR3 in DNA: TGTGCCAGCAGTCCGGGGTCTGGGGCCAACGTCCTGACTTTC. It specifies CASSPGSGANVLTF.